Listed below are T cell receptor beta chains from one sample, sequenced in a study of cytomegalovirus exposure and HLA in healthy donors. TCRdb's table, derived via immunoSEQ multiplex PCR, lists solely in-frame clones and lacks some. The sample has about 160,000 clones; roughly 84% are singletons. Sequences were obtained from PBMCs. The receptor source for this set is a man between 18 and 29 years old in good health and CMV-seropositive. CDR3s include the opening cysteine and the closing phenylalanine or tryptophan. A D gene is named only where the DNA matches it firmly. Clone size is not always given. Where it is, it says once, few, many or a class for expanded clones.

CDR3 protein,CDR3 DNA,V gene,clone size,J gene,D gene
CASSIGGGGSLETQYF,TGTGCCAGTAGTATAGGTGGCGGGGGGTCATTGGAGACCCAGTACTTC,TRBV19,-,TRBJ2-5,TRBD2
CASSQGQGSGANGLTF,TGCGCCAGCAGCCAAGGACAGGGGTCTGGGGCCAACGGCCTGACTTTC,TRBV4-3,once,TRBJ2-6,TRBD1
CASSYSWRDRDEKLFF,TGTGCCAGCAGTTACTCCTGGCGGGACAGGGATGAAAAACTGTTTTTT,TRBV6-5,-,TRBJ1-4,TRBD1
CASSELVTGELFF,TGTGCCAGCAGTGAACTTGTCACCGGGGAGCTGTTTTTT,TRBV6-1,-,TRBJ2-2,-
CASSIVPSYEQYF,TGTGCCAGTAGTATCGTTCCCTCCTACGAGCAGTACTTC,TRBV19,-,TRBJ2-7,-
CASSFSGGAEETQYF,TGTGCCAGCAGCTTTAGCGGGGGGGCCGAAGAGACCCAGTACTTC,TRBV5-4,-,TRBJ2-5,TRBD2
CATSTGQGHEQYF,TGTGCCACCAGCACGGGACAGGGGCACGAGCAGTACTTC,TRBV15,-,TRBJ2-7,TRBD1
CSVEELGQGADGYTF,TGCAGCGTTGAAGAATTAGGACAGGGGGCGGATGGCTACACCTTC,TRBV29-1,once,TRBJ1-2,TRBD1
CASSSRSGGASGEQYF,TGCGCCAGCAGCTCCCGTAGCGGGGGGGCCTCGGGCGAGCAGTACTTC,TRBV5-1,-,TRBJ2-7,TRBD2
CAWSALLTGAEAFF,TGTGCCTGGAGTGCCTTATTAACCGGGGCTGAAGCTTTCTTT,TRBV30,-,TRBJ1-1,-
CASSVPREAFF,TGTGCCAGCAGTGTCCCTAGGGAAGCTTTCTTT,TRBV6-1,-,TRBJ1-1,-
CAISDSRGGSNQPQHF,TGTGCCATCAGTGATTCGCGAGGGGGCAGCAATCAGCCCCAGCATTTT,TRBV10-3,-,TRBJ1-5,TRBD1
CASSFFWGTGTDTQYF,TGCGCCAGCAGCTTCTTTTGGGGGACAGGGACAGATACGCAGTATTTT,TRBV5-1,-,TRBJ2-3,TRBD1
CASSLESRGAFF,TGTGCCAGCAGCCTCGAATCCAGGGGAGCTTTCTTT,TRBV4-2,once,TRBJ1-1,-
CASSGTGYGYTF,TGTGCCAGCAGTGGTACAGGCTATGGCTACACCTTC,TRBV25-1,-,TRBJ1-2,-
CASSLGTTNTGELFF,TGTGCCAGCAGCTTAGGGACAACGAACACCGGGGAGCTGTTTTTT,TRBV7-2,-,TRBJ2-2,-
CASQAGTGDYGYTF,TGTGCCAGCCAAGCCGGGACGGGGGACTATGGCTACACCTTC,TRBV18,-,TRBJ1-2,-
CASNRGLAADTQYF,TGTGCCAGCAACCGGGGGTTAGCAGCAGATACGCAGTATTTT,TRBV11-1,-,TRBJ2-3,-
CASSYPTSTDTQYF,TGTGCCAGCAGTTACCCTACTAGCACAGATACGCAGTATTTT,TRBV6-5,-,TRBJ2-3,-
CASSTGGSEKLFF,TGTGCCTCATCGACAGGGGGGAGCGAAAAACTGTTTTTT,TRBV2,-,TRBJ1-4,TRBD1
CASRQPRGSGNTIYF,TGTGCCAGTAGACAACCCCGAGGCTCTGGAAACACCATATATTTT,TRBV19,-,TRBJ1-3,-
CASSVGRRTEAFF,TGTGCCAGCAGTGTCGGGAGGCGAACTGAAGCTTTCTTT,TRBV27,-,TRBJ1-1,-